One sample yielded the 16 T cell receptor beta chains listed below, sequenced in a study of T cells in Graves' hyperthyroidism and ophthalmopathy. TCR beta CDR3 sequences were amplified from RNA transcripts. The TCR CDR3 was amplified in a first-round RT-PCR using the HTBI primer set. A single record per CDR3 protein comes from TCRdb applying MiXCR to the multiplex PCR reads. The sample includes around 400,000 distinct CDR3 sequences, more than 15% of them seen just once. Input material: blood. All receptors derive from a woman aged 18 to 35 with Graves' hyperthyroidism that later progressed to Graves' ophthalmopathy.

This clonotype was seen only a few times. The chain is built from TRBV20-1 and TRBJ2-5; either TRBD1 or TRBD2 may fit D (5 bases each). The germline V gene encodes CDR1 DFQATT and CDR2 SNEGSKA (reference sequence). V was trimmed by 3 bases and J by 1 base, leaving 18 bases between them. This CDR3 comprises 16 residues. The CDR3: CSASGLFTGPQETQYF. As DNA, the CDR3 is TGCAGTGCTAGTGGCCTCTTTACGGGACCCCAAGAGACCCAGTACTTC.

This clonotype was recorded a few times. The chain uses TRBV27 and TRBJ2-6; D not resolved. Germline V gene data show CDR1 as MNHEY and CDR2 as SMNVEV (reference sequence). Trimming shortened V by 5 bases and J by 1 base, and 15 bases separated the two germline ends. The CDR3 spans 17 residues. CDR3 loop: CASSPGHTVSGANVLTF. The CDR3 DNA sequence: TGTGCCAGCAGTCCGGGCCACACTGTTTCTGGGGCCAACGTCCTGACTTTC.

To note about this clonotype: One base away lies a much larger clone, so this may be a sequencing read error. The CDR3 sequence is CASSLQGAIRGHQLQHF. The CDR3 DNA reads TGTGCCAGCAGTTTACAGGGGGCTATACGGGGTCATCAGCTCCAGCATTTT. V is TRBV28 and J is TRBJ1-5, with 8 bases lining up with TRBD1. Looked up from germline, CDR1 is MDHEN and CDR2 is SYDVKM. This CDR3 contains 17 residues.

This clonotype appeared many times. The CDR3, as DNA: TGTGCCTGGAGTACCACGGGACTAGCGATCCACGAGCAGTACTTC. Protein: CAWSTTGLAIHEQYF. The V and J genes are TRBV30 and TRBJ2-7, with 10 nucleotides matching TRBD2. CDR1 GTSNPN and CDR2 SVGIG come from the germline V gene (reference sequence). The CDR3 loop spans 15 amino acids. Germline trimming cut 2 bases from V and 5 bases from J; bases unmatched to any gene: 9.

This clonotype occurred many times. The chain employs TRBV2 and TRBJ2-7, with 9 positions matching TRBD1. The CDR3 sequence is 14 residues long. V lost 3 bases and J lost 2; bases outside the gene matches: 2. Germline V gives CDR1 SNHLY, CDR2 FYNNEI. This CDR3 is CASSEGQGAYEQYF. The CDR3 nucleotides are TGTGCCAGCAGTGAGGGACAGGGCGCCTACGAGCAGTACTTC. Filled out from reference TRBV2 and TRBJ2-7, the complete variable domain reads EPEVTQTPSHQVTQMGQEVILRCVPISNHLYFYWYRQILGQKVEFLVSFYNNEISEKSEIFDDQFSVERPDGSNFTLKIRSTKLEDSAMYFCASSEGQGAYEQYFGPGTRLTVT.

This clonotype was observed many times. The chain uses TRBV6-1 and TRBJ2-2; 10 nucleotides agree with TRBD2. V was clipped by 4 bases and J by 6 bases; unmatched bases: 8. Germline V gene lookup returns CDR1 MNHNS and CDR2 SASEGT. The CDR3 loop spans 16 amino acids. The CDR3 loop reads CASSGFLAGVSGELFF. CDR3 DNA: TGTGCCAGCAGTGGGTTTCTAGCGGGAGTGTCCGGGGAGCTGTTTTTT.

The rearrangement uses TRBV20-1 and TRBJ2-3; 7 nucleotides align to TRBD1. The CDR3 covers 14 residues. The germline V gene has CDR1 DFQATT and CDR2 SNEGSKA (reference sequence). The V gene end was trimmed by 5 bases and the J gene end by 4 bases; junction bases not matched to a gene: 9. The CDR3 loop is CSAREGGGSDTQYF. The CDR3, as DNA: TGCAGTGCTCGGGAAGGGGGCGGGTCAGATACGCAGTATTTT.

This chain uses TRBV28 with TRBJ1-5; D unresolved. The length of the CDR3 is 14 residues. V was pared by 3 bases and J by 6 bases, with 12 bases between. Germline V lookup: CDR1 MDHEN, CDR2 SYDVKM. The CDR3 is CASSLWEDGQPQHF. CDR3 DNA: TGTGCCAGCAGTTTGTGGGAGGACGGTCAGCCCCAGCATTTT.

V gene TRBV9 combines with J gene TRBJ2-3; 7 bases agree with TRBD2. Germline CDR1 reads SGDLS; CDR2 reads YYNGEE. J lost 0 bases, V lost 5 bases, and 6 bases had no gene match. The CDR3 covers 15 residues. The CDR3: CASRSGVASTDTQYF. Here the CDR3 DNA reads TGTGCCAGCAGAAGCGGGGTCGCTAGCACAGATACGCAGTATTTT.

This clonotype was counted ten times or more. The V and J genes are TRBV29-1 and TRBJ1-2; the D gene is possibly TRBD1 (6 bases). With 6 bases removed from V and 5 bases from J, the gap between germline ends came to 10 bases. The CDR3 is 11 residues long. Germline V gene sequence: CDR1 SQVTM, CDR2 ANQGSEA. CDR3 region: CSVAQGYGYTF. Here the CDR3 DNA reads TGCAGCGTCGCACAGGGATATGGCTACACCTTC.

This clonotype has a count of ten or more. This sequence joins TRBV20-1 and TRBJ2-7, with D unresolved. The germline V gene encodes CDR1 DFQATT and CDR2 SNEGSKA (reference sequence). V was pared by 3 bases and J by 2 bases, with 11 bases between. CDR3 length: 13 amino acids. In DNA, the CDR3 is TGCAGTGCTAGCAATCTTGTCGCCTACGAGCAGTACTTC. It yields the protein CSASNLVAYEQYF.

Ten or more counts support this clonotype. CDR3 residues: CASSLSGGAGEQYF. The DNA for the CDR3 is TGTGCCAGCAGTTTATCAGGGGGCGCGGGCGAGCAGTACTTC. The rearrangement links TRBV12-3 or TRBV12-4 to TRBJ2-7; 8 positions match TRBD1. Germline trimming cut 2 bases from V and 6 bases from J; bases unmatched to any gene: 6. CDR3 size: 14 residues.

V usage is TRBV6-4 and J usage is TRBJ2-3, with 9 bases lining up with TRBD2. The V gene end was trimmed by 4 bases and the J gene end by 1 base; junction bases not matched to a gene: 6. Germline V gene sequence: CDR1 MRHNA, CDR2 SNTAGT. The CDR3 runs 16 residues. The CDR3 nucleotides are TGTGCCAGCAGTGGTCGAGCGGGAGGTGGCACAGATACGCAGTATTTT. Protein: CASSGRAGGGTDTQYF.

The chain joins TRBV7-9 to TRBJ1-5; no clear D gene. The CDR3 is made up of 17 amino acids. From germline, CDR1 is SEHNR and CDR2 FQNEAQ (reference sequence). Trimming shortened V by 5 bases and J by 2 bases, and 19 bases separated the two germline ends. The CDR3 reads CASSQEAGCGGNQPQHF. CDR3 DNA: TGTGCCAGCAGCCAAGAGGCAGGCTGTGGGGGCAATCAGCCCCAGCATTTT.

The chain couples TRBV5-5 to TRBJ2-1; unclear D gene. Germline V gene data show CDR1 as SGHKS and CDR2 as YYEKEE (reference sequence). This CDR3 has 14 residues. The ends were cut back, 1 base at V and 4 bases at J, with 9 bases in the middle. In nucleotides, the CDR3 is TGTGCCAGCAGCTTGCAGACGGTTTACAATGAGCAGTTCTTC. It encodes CASSLQTVYNEQFF.

This clonotype was picked up a small number of times. This chain links TRBV20-1 with TRBJ1-2; 11 bases align to TRBD1. The ends lost 6 bases at V and 8 bases at J; junction bases unmatched: 8. This CDR3 comprises 13 residues. Looked up from germline, CDR1 is DFQATT and CDR2 is SNEGSKA (reference sequence). The CDR3, as DNA: TGCAGTGCCCGGGACAGGGGGTATAAGGGCTACACCTTC. It translates to CSARDRGYKGYTF.